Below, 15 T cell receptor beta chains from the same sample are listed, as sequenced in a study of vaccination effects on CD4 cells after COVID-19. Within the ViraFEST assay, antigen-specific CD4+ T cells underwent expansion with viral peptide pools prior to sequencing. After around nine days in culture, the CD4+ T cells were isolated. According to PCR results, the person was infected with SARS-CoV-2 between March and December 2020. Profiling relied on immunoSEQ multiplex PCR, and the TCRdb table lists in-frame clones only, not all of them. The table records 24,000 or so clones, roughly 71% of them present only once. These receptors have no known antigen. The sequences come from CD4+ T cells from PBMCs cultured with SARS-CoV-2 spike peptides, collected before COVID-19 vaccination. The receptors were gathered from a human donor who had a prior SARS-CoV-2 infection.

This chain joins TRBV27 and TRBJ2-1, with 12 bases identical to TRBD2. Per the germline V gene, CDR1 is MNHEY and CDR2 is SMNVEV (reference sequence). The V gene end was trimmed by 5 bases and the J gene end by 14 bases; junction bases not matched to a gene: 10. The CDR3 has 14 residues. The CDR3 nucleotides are TGTGCCAGCAGTCAAATGACTAGCGGGAGTGCGAAGTTCTTC. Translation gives CASSQMTSGSAKFF.

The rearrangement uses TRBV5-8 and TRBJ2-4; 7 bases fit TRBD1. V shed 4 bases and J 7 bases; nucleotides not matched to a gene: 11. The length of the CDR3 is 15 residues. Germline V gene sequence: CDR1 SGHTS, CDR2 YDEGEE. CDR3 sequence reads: CASSVAGTEFNIQYF. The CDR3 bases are TGTGCCAGCAGCGTCGCCGGGACAGAGTTCAACATTCAGTACTTC.

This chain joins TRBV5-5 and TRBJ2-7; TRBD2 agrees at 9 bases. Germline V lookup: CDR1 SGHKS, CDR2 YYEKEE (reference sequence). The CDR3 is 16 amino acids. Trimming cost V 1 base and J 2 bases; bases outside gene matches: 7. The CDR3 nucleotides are TGTGCCAGCAGCTTGAGGGAGACTAGCGGACCCTACGAGCAGTACTTC. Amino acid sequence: CASSLRETSGPYEQYF.

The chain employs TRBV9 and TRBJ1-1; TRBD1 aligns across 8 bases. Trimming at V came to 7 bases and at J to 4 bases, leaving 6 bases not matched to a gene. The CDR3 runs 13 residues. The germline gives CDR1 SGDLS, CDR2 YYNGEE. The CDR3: CASGRQGITEAFF. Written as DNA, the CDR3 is TGTGCCAGCGGCAGACAGGGGATCACTGAAGCTTTCTTT.

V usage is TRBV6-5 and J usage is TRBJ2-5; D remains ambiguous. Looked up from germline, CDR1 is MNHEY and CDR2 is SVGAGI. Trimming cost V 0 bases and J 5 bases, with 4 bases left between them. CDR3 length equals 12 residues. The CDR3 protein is CASSYSRETQYF. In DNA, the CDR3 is TGTGCCAGCAGTTACTCCCGGGAGACCCAGTACTTC.

The DNA of the CDR3 is TGTGCCACGAAGTCCCGGGTCAACTATGGCTACACCTTC. It encodes CATKSRVNYGYTF. The chain combines TRBV12-3 or TRBV12-4 with TRBJ1-2; D not resolved. This CDR3 has 13 residues. Trimming took off 10 bases at V and 2 bases at J, with 14 bases between the two ends.

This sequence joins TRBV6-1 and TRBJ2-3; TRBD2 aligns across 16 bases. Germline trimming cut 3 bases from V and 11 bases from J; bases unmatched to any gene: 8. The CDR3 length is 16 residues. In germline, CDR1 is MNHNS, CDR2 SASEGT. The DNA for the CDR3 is TGTGCCAGCAGTGATACGGGACTAGCGGGGGGGGGCAGGCAGTATTTT. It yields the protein CASSDTGLAGGGRQYF.

The CDR3 protein is CASSIEGGVGAGVSDTQYF. In DNA form, the CDR3 reads TGTGCCAGTAGTATAGAAGGAGGGGTCGGAGCGGGAGTTTCGGATACGCAGTATTTT. The chain employs TRBV19 and TRBJ2-3; 8 nucleotides line up with TRBD2. This CDR3 is 19 amino acids long. V was clipped by 0 bases and J by 6 bases; unmatched bases: 17. Germline-derived CDR1 and CDR2 are LNHDA and SQIVND (reference sequence).

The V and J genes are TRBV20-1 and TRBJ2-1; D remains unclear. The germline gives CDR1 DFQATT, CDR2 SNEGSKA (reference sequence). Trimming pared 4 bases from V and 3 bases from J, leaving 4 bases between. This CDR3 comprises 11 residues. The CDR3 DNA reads TGCAGTGCTACCAGCTACAATGAGCAGTTCTTC. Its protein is CSATSYNEQFF.

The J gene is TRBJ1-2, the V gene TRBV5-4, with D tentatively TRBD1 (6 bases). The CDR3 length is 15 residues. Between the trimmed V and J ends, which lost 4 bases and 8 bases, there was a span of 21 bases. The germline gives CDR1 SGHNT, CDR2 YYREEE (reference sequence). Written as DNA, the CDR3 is TGTGCCAGCAGCCCCCCAGGGACACGGCTACGGGGCTACACCTTC. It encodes CASSPPGTRLRGYTF. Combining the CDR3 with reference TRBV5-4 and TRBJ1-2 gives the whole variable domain ETGVTQSPTHLIKTRGQQVTLRCSSQSGHNTVSWYQQALGQGPQFIFQYYREEENGRGNFPPRFSGLQFPNYSSELNVNALELDDSALYLCASSPPGTRLRGYTFGSGTRLTVV.

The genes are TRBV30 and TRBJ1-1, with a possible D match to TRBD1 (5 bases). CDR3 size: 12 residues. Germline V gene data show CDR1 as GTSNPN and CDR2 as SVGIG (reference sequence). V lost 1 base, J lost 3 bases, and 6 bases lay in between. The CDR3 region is CAWSGGHTEAFF. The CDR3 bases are TGTGCCTGGAGTGGGGGCCACACTGAAGCTTTCTTT.

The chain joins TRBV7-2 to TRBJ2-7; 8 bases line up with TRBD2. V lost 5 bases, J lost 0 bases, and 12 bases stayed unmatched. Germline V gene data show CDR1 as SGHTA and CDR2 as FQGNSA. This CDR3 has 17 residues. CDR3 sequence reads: CASSPDLLSGGSYEQYF. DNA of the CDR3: TGTGCCAGCAGCCCGGACCTACTAAGCGGGGGCTCCTACGAGCAGTACTTC.

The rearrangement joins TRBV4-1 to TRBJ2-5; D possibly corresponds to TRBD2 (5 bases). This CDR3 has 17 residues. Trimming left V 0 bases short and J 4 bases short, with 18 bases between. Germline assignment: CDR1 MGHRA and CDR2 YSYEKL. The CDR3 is CASSQDPGRGGRETQYF. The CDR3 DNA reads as TGCGCCAGCAGCCAAGATCCGGGGAGAGGTGGAAGAGAGACCCAGTACTTC.

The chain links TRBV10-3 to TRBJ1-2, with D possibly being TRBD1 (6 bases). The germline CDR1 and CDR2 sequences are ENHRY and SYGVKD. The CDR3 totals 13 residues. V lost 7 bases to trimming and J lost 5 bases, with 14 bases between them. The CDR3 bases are TGTGCCATCACCTACAGGGTGGATTATGGCTACACCTTC. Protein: CAITYRVDYGYTF.

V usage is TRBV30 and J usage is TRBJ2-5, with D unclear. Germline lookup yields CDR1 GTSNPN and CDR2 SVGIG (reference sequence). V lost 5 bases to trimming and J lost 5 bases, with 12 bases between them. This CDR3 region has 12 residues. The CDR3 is CAWGRAAETQYF. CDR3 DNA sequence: TGTGCCTGGGGACGCGCCGCGGAGACCCAGTACTTC.